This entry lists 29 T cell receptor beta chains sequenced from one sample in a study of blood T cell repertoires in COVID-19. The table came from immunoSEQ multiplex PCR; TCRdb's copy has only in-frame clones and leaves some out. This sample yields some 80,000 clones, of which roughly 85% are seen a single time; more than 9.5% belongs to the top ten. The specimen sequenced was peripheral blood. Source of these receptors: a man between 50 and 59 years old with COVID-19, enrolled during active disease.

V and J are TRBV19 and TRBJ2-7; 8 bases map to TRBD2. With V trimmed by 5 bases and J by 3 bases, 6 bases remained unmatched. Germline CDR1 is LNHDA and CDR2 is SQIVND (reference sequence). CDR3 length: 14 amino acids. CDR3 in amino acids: CASSGRGGSYEQYF. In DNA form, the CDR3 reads TGTGCCAGTAGTGGCCGGGGGGGCAGCTACGAGCAGTACTTC.

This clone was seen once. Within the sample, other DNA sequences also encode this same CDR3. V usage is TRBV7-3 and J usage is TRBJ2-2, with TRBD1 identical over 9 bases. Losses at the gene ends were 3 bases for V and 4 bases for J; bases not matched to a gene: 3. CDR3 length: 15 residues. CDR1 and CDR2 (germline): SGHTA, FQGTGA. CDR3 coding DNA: TGTGCCAGCAGCTTGGGACAGGGCGGCACCGGGGAGCTGTTTTTT. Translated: CASSLGQGGTGELFF.

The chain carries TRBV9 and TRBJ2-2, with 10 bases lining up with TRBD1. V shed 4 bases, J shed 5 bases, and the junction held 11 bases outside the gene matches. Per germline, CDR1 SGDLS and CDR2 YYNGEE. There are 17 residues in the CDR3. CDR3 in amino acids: CASSPRPLGQGTGELFF. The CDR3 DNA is TGTGCCAGCAGCCCCCGACCCTTGGGACAGGGGACCGGGGAGCTGTTTTTT.

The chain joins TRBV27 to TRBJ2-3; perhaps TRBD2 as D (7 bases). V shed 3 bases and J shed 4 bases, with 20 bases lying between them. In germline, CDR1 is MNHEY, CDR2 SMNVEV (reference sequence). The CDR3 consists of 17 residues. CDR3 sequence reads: CASSFMAGEGVADTQYF. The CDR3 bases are TGTGCCAGCAGTTTTATGGCGGGAGAGGGGGTGGCAGATACGCAGTATTTT.

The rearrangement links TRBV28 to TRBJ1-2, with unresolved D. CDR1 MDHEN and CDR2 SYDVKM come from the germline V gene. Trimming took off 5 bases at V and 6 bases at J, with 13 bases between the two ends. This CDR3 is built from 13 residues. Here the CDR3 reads CASSQTLVHGYTF. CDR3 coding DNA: TGTGCCAGCAGTCAAACATTGGTCCATGGCTACACCTTC.

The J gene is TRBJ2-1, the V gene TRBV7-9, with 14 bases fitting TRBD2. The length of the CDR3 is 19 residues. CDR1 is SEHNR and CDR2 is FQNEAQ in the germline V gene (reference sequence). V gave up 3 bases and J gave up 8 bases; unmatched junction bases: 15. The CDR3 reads CASSLGRQGGTSGSDEQFF. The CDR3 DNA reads TGTGCCAGCAGCTTGGGTCGCCAGGGTGGGACTAGCGGGAGCGATGAGCAGTTCTTC.

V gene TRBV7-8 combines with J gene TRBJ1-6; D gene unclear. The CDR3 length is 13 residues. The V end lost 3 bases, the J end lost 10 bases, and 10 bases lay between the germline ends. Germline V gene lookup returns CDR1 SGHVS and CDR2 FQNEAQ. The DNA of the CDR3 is TGTGCCAGCAGCTTTCTGGTAGAATCACCCCTCCACTTT. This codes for CASSFLVESPLHF.

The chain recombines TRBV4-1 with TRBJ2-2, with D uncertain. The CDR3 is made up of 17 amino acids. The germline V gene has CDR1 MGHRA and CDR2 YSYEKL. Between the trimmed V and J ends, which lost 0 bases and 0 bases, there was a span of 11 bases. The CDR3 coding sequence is TGCGCCAGCAGCCAAGACAGGTTCCCTCCGAACACCGGGGAGCTGTTTTTT. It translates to CASSQDRFPPNTGELFF.

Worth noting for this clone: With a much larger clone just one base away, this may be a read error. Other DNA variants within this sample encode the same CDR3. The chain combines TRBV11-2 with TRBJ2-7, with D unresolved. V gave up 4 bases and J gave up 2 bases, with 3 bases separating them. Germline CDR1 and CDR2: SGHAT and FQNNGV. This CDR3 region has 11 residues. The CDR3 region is CASSSTYEQYF. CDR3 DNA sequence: TGTGCCAGCAGCTCTACCTACGAGCAGTACTTC.

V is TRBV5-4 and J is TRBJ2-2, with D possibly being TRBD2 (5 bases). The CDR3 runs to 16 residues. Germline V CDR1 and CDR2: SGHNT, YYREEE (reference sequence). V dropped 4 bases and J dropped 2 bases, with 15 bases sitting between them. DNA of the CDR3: TGTGCCAGCAGCCCGCGGACTGGGAAAAACACCGGGGAGCTGTTTTTT. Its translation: CASSPRTGKNTGELFF.

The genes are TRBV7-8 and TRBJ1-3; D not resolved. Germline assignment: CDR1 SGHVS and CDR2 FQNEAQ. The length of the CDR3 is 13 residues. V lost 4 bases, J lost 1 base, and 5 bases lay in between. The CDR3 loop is CASSYSSGNTIYF. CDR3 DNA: TGTGCCAGCAGCTACTCGTCTGGAAACACCATATATTTT.

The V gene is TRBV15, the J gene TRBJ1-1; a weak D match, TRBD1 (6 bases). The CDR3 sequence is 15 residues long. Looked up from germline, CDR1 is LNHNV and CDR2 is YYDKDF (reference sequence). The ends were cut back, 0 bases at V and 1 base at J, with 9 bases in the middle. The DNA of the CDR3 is TGTGCCACCAGCAGAGATGGACAGAAGAACACTGAAGCTTTCTTT. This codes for CATSRDGQKNTEAFF.

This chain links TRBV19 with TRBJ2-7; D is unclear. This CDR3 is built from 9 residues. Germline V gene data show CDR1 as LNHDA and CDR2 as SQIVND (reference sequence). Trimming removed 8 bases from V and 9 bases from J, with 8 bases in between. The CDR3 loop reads CASAPGQYF. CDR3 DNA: TGTGCCAGTGCCCCGGGGCAGTACTTC.

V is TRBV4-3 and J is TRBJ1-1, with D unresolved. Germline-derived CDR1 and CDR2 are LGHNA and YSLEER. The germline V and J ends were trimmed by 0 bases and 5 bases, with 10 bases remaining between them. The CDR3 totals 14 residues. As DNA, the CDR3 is TGCGCCAGCAGCCAAGACGGAGGGATTACTGAAGCTTTCTTT. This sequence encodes CASSQDGGITEAFF.

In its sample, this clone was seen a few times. The CDR3 is CASSYSQGKNTEAFF. CDR3 sequence (DNA): TGTGCCAGCAGTTACTCCCAGGGCAAGAACACTGAAGCTTTCTTT. This chain connects TRBV6-6 to TRBJ1-1, with D possibly being TRBD1 (5 bases). V lost 0 bases to trimming and J lost 1 base, with 9 bases between them. Germline values: CDR1 MNHNY, CDR2 SVGAGI (reference sequence). The CDR3 covers 15 residues.

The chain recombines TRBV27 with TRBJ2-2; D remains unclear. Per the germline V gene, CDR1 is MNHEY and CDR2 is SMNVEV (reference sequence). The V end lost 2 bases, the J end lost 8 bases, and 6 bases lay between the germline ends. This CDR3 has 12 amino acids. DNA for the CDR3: TGTGCCAGCAGTTTAGGCGGAGGGGAGCTGTTTTTT. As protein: CASSLGGGELFF.

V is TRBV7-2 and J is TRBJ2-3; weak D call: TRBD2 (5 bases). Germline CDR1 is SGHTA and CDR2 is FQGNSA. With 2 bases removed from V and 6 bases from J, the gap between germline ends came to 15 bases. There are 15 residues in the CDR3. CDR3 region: CASSLTRAALDTQYF. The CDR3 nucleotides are TGTGCCAGCAGCTTAACTAGGGCAGCTCTGGATACGCAGTATTTT.

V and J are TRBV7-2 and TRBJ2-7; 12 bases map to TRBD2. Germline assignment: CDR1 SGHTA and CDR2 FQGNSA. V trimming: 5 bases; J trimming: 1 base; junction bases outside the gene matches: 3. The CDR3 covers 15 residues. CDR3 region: CASSVGTSGSYEQYF. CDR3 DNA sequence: TGTGCCAGCAGCGTGGGGACTAGCGGGTCCTACGAGCAGTACTTC.

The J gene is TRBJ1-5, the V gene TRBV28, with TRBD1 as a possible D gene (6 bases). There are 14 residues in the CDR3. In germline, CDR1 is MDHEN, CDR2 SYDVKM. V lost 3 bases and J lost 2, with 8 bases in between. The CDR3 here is CASSLGAGNQPQHF. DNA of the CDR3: TGTGCCAGCAGTTTGGGGGCGGGCAATCAGCCCCAGCATTTT.

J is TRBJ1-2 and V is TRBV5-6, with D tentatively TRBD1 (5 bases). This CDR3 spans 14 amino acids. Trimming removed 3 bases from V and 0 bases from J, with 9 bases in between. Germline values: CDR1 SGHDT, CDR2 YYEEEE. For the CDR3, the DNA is TGTGCCAGCAGCTCGGCAGGGCCTAACTATGGCTACACCTTC. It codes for CASSSAGPNYGYTF.

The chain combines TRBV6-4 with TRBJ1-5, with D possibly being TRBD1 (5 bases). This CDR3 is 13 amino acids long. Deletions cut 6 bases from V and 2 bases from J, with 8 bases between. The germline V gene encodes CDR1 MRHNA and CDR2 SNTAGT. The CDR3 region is CASSQGRNQPQHF. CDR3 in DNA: TGTGCCAGCAGCCAGGGTCGCAATCAGCCCCAGCATTTT.

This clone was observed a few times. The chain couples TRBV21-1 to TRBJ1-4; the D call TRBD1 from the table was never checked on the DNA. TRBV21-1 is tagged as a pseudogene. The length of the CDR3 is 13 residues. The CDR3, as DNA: TGTGCCAGCAGCAAGGGACAGAATGAAAAACTGTTTTTT. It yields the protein CASSKGQNEKLFF.

CDR3 in amino acids: CASSSSSGANVLTF. In nucleotides, the CDR3 is TGTGCCAGCAGCTCGAGCTCTGGGGCCAACGTCCTGACTTTC. J is TRBJ2-6 and V is TRBV6-5; D gene unclear. Trimming removed 6 bases from V and 0 bases from J, with 6 bases in between. Germline CDR1 is MNHEY and CDR2 is SVGAGI. This CDR3 has 14 amino acids.

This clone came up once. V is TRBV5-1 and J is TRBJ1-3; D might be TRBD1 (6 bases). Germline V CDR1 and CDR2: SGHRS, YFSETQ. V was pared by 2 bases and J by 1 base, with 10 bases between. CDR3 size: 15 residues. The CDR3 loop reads CASSLQGTSGNTIYF. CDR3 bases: TGCGCCAGCAGCTTACAGGGCACATCTGGAAACACCATATATTTT.

For the CDR3, the DNA is TGTGCCAGCAGCTTGGACAGCCTTACCACTGGAAACACCATATATTTT. This codes for CASSLDSLTTGNTIYF. The rearrangement links TRBV5-4 to TRBJ1-3; D ambiguous. The germline V gene encodes CDR1 SGHNT and CDR2 YYREEE (reference sequence). V dropped 0 bases and J dropped 2 bases, with 12 bases sitting between them. CDR3 length equals 16 residues.

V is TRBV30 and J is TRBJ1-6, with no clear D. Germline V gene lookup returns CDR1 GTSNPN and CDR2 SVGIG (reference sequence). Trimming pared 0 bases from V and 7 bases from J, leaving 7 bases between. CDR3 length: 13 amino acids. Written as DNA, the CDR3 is TGTGCCTGGAGTGTACAAGTCAATTCACCCCTCCACTTT. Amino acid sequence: CAWSVQVNSPLHF.

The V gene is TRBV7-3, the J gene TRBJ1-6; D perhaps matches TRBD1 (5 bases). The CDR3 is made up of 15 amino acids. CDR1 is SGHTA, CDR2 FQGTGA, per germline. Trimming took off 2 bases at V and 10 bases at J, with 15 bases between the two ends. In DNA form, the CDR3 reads TGTGCCAGCAGCTTAGGGGGGGGTACTGGCTCACCCCTCCACTTT. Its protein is CASSLGGGTGSPLHF.

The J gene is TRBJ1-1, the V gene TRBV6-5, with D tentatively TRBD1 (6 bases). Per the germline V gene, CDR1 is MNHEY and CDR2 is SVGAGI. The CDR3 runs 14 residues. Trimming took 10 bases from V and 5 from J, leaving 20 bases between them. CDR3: CATLRGGVGTEAFF. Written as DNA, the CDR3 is TGTGCCACCCTTCGAGGGGGGGTAGGTACTGAAGCTTTCTTT.

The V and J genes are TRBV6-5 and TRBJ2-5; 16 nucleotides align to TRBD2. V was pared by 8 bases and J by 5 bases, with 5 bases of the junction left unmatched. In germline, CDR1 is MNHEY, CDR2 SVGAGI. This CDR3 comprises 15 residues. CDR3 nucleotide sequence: TGTGCCAGCTCGGGACTAGCGGGAGGGTTGGAGACCCAGTACTTC. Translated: CASSGLAGGLETQYF.